The table lists the clone carrying this T cell receptor (beta chain) with a count of one. The sample originates from a study of blood T cell repertoires in COVID-19. Study in general: The United States, Italy and Spain supplied acute and convalescent COVID-19 samples.

Recruited during active infection, patients (from Seattle) were subsequently followed longitudinally. CDR3 length: 15 residues. Trimming at V came to 2 bases and at J to 5 bases, leaving 6 bases not matched to a gene. The germline V gene has CDR1 MNHEY and CDR2 SMNVEV (reference sequence). This table comes from immunoSEQ multiplex PCR, and its TCRdb copy is limited to in-frame clones, with some not included. The data hold approximately 100,000 clones, with roughly 90% observed a single time. This receptor was taken from a human donor with COVID-19, enrolled during active disease. The donor label of this sample is uncertain. This chain connects TRBV27 to TRBJ1-5; TRBD1 aligns across 7 bases. The sequenced sample consisted of peripheral blood. The CDR3 region has the DNA TGTGCCAGCAGTTTAAAGGGGGCGAGGCATCAGCCCCAGCATTTT. Its translation: CASSLKGARHQPQHF.